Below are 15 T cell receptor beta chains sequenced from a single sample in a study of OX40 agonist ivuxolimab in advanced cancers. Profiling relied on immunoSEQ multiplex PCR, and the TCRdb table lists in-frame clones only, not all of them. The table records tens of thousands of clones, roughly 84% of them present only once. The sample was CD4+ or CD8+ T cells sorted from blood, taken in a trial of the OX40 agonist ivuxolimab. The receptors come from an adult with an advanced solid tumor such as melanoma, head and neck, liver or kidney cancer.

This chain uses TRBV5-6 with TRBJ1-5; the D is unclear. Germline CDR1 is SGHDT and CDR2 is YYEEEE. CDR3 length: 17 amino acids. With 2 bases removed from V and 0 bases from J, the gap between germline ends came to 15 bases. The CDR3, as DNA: TGTGCCAGCAGCTTTCGGGGATCTTACGGTAGCAATCAGCCCCAGCATTTT. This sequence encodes CASSFRGSYGSNQPQHF.

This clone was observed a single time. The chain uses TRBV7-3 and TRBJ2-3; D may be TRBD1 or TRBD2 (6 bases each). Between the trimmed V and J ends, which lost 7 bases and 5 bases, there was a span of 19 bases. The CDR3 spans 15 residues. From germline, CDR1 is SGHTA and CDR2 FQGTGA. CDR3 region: CASNFGRGPGDTQYF. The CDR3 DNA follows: TGTGCCAGCAACTTCGGTCGGGGGCCGGGAGATACGCAGTATTTT.

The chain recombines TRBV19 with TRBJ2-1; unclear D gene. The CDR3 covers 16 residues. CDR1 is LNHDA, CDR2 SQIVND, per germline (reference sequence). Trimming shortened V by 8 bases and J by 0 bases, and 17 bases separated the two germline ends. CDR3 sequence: CASSGPNPFSYNEQFF. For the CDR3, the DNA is TGTGCCAGTTCTGGTCCAAATCCTTTCTCCTACAATGAGCAGTTCTTC. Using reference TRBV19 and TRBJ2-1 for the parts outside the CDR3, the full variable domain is DGGITQSPKYLFRKEGQNVTLSCEQNLNHDAMYWYRQDPGQGLRLIYYSQIVNDFQKGDIAEGYSVSREKKESFPLTVTSAQKNPTAFYLCASSGPNPFSYNEQFFGPGTRLTVL.

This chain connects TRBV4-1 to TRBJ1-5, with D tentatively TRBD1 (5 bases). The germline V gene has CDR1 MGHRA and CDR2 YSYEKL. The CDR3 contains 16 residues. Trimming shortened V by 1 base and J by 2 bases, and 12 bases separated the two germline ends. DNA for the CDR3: TGCGCCAGCAGCCAAGGGGACCATGCGGGCAATCAGCCCCAGCATTTT. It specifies CASSQGDHAGNQPQHF.

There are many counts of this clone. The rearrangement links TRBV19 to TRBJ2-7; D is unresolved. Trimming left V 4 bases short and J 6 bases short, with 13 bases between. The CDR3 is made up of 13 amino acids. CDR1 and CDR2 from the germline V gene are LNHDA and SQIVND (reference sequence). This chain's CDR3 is CASSTTAWGEQYF. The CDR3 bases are TGTGCCAGTAGTACCACTGCGTGGGGCGAGCAGTACTTC.

The CDR3 bases are TGTGCCAGCAGCGTAGCTAGTCTGGCCTACAATGAGCAGTTCTTC. Its protein product is CASSVASLAYNEQFF. The chain is built from TRBV9 and TRBJ2-1; D is ambiguous. V was trimmed by 0 bases and J by 2 bases, leaving 9 bases between them. Germline V gene sequence: CDR1 SGDLS, CDR2 YYNGEE. This CDR3 has 15 amino acids.

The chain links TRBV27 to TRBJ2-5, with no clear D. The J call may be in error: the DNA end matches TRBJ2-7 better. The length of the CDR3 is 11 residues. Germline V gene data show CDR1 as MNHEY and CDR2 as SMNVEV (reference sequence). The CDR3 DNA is TGTGCCAGCAGTGGCTCCTACGAGCAGTACTTC. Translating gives CASSGSYEQYF.

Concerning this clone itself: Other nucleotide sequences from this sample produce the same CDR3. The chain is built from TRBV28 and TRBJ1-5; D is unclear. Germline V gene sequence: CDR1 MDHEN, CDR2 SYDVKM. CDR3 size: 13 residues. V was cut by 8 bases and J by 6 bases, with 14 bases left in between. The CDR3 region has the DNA TGTGCCAGCTCACCGGAGGTCTCTCAGCCCCAGCATTTT. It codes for CASSPEVSQPQHF.

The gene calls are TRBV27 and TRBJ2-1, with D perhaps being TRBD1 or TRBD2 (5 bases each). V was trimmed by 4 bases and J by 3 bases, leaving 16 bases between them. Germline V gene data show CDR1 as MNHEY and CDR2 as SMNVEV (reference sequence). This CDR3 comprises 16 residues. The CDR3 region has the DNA TGTGCCAGCAGTTCAGAGGGGTACTATTTCTACAATGAGCAGTTCTTC. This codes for CASSSEGYYFYNEQFF.

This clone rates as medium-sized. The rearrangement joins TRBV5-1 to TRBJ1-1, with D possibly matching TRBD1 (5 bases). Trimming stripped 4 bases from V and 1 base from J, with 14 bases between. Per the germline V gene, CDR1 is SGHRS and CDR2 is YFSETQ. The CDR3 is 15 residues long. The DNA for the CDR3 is TGCGCCAGCAGCGCGGACATCTACTCGAACACTGAAGCTTTCTTT. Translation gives CASSADIYSNTEAFF.

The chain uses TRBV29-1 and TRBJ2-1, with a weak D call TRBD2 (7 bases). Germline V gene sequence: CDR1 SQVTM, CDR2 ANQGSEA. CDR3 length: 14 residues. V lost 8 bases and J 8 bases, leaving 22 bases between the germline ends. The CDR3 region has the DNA TGCAGCTCCCAAGGAGGGGGGGCGAGATATGAGCAGTTCTTC. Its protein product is CSSQGGGARYEQFF.

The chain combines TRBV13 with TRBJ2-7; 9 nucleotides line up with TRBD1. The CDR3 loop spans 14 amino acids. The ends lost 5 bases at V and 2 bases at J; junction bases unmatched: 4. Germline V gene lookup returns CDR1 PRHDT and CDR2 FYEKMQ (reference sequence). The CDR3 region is CASSLRDRAYEQYF. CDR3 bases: TGTGCCAGCAGCCTCCGGGACAGGGCCTACGAGCAGTACTTC.

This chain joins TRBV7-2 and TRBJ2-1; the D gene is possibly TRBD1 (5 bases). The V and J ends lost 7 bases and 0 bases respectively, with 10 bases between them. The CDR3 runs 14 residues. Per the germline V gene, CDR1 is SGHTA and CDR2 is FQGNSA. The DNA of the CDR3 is TGTGCCAGCACCGACAGCAGCTCCTACAATGAGCAGTTCTTC. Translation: CASTDSSSYNEQFF.

The CDR3 sequence is CASSQVHGKGEQFF. As DNA, the CDR3 is TGCGCCAGCAGCCAAGTTCATGGAAAAGGTGAGCAGTTCTTC. The rearrangement joins TRBV4-1 to TRBJ2-1; D is ambiguous. V dropped 1 base and J dropped 9 bases, with 13 bases sitting between them. Germline V gene sequence: CDR1 MGHRA, CDR2 YSYEKL. The CDR3 runs to 14 residues.

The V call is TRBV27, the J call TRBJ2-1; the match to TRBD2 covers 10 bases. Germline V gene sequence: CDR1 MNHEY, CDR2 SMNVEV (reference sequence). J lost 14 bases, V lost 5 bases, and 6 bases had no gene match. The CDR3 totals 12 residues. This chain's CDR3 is CASSLLAGEEFF. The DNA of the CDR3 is TGTGCCAGCAGTCTCCTAGCGGGAGAGGAGTTCTTC.